The clone carrying this T cell receptor (beta chain) was counted only a few times. The antigen is not known. This sample was taken from a study of human T cells and chemical hapten exposure. Study context: Variability of per-sample TCR yields stemmed mainly from small differences in pooled library volume.

Study-wide results and limits: TCRs exceeding 1 in 1000 frequency stayed unchanged with DPC sensitization. PT1 expanded TCR numbers tracked positively with patch test score. Controls formed significantly fewer large CDR3 similarity clusters than expanded TCRs did.

This CDR3 has 14 residues. Trimming removed 0 bases at V and 6 bases at J, with 12 bases between. The germline gives CDR1 LNHNV, CDR2 YYDKDF (reference sequence). The time point here: patch test 1, 2 weeks after DPC sensitization. Noted treatment: therapeutic diphenylcyclopropenone sensitization with weekly scalp DPC. TCRdb ran MiXCR on the RACE reads and lists one entry per CDR3 protein. The data hold tens of thousands of distinct CDR3 sequences, with 32% observed a single time. This chain uses TRBV15 with TRBJ2-7; tentative D call: TRBD2 (6 bases). The sequence derives from a man aged 40-49 years with alopecia areata. Some clones in this sample may be carry-over from other donors' samples. The material sequenced was whole blood, taken in connection with sensitization to the hapten diphenylcyclopropenone (DPC). The CDR3 protein is CATSRDFGGGEQYF. The CDR3 DNA reads TGTGCCACCAGCAGAGACTTTGGGGGAGGCGAGCAGTACTTC.